These 30 T cell receptor beta chains came from one sample sequenced in a study of blood T cell repertoires in COVID-19. Libraries were prepared by immunoSEQ multiplex PCR; TCRdb keeps only in-frame clonotypes and omits some of them. The data hold approximately 70,000 clones, with about nine tenths observed a single time. Sequencing used peripheral blood. The receptors stem from a man in his fifties or sixties with active COVID-19.

This clone was seen once. The chain employs TRBV5-4 and TRBJ2-3, with 11 bases fitting TRBD2. The CDR3 contains 16 residues. Trimming cost V 5 bases and J 6 bases; bases outside gene matches: 11. Germline values: CDR1 SGHNT, CDR2 YYREEE (reference sequence). For the CDR3, the DNA is TGTGCCAGCAGTCAACCCCTAGCGGGGGGCAGGGATACGCAGTATTTT. Translation: CASSQPLAGGRDTQYF.

The gene calls are TRBV7-2 and TRBJ2-5; 14 bases align to TRBD2. The CDR3 has 16 amino acids. Germline CDR1 SGHTA, CDR2 FQGNSA. J gave up 4 bases and V 5 bases, and 6 bases lay outside the gene matches. The CDR3 DNA follows: TGTGCCAGCAGCACGGGACTAGCGGGAGTTCGAGAGACCCAGTACTTC. Protein sequence: CASSTGLAGVRETQYF.

The genes are TRBV19 and TRBJ1-1, with no clear D. Trimming removed 0 bases from V and 13 bases from J, with 18 bases in between. The CDR3 length is 14 residues. Germline V gene sequence: CDR1 LNHDA, CDR2 SQIVND (reference sequence). CDR3 DNA: TGTGCCAGTAGTATAGATCGAGATGTGAGGGAGGTTTTCTTT. This encodes CASSIDRDVREVFF. The whole variable domain, filled in from reference TRBV19 and TRBJ1-1, reads DGGITQSPKYLFRKEGQNVTLSCEQNLNHDAMYWYRQDPGQGLRLIYYSQIVNDFQKGDIAEGYSVSREKKESFPLTVTSAQKNPTAFYLCASSIDRDVREVFFGQGTRLTVV.

This clone was observed a few times. The chain carries TRBV24-1 and TRBJ1-1; 10 nucleotides agree with TRBD1. The CDR3 length is 14 residues. V was pared by 9 bases and J by 2 bases, with 5 bases of the junction left unmatched. Germline lookup yields CDR1 KGHDR and CDR2 SFDVKD. CDR3 loop: CATGTGDVNTEAFF. The CDR3 coding sequence is TGTGCCACCGGGACAGGGGACGTAAACACTGAAGCTTTCTTT.

The rearrangement uses TRBV30 and TRBJ2-5; tentative D call: TRBD2 (6 bases). The ends were cut back, 4 bases at V and 5 bases at J, with 11 bases in the middle. Germline V gene lookup returns CDR1 GTSNPN and CDR2 SVGIG (reference sequence). The CDR3 is 12 residues long. DNA of the CDR3: TGTGCCTGGAAAGAGGCGGGGGAGACCCAGTACTTC. It codes for CAWKEAGETQYF.

In DNA, the CDR3 is TGTGCCAGCAGCCGCAGGGACAGGGGAGACACTGAAGCTTTCTTT. Protein sequence: CASSRRDRGDTEAFF. The chain uses TRBV5-4 and TRBJ1-1, with 10 bases lining up with TRBD1. J gave up 3 bases and V 4 bases, and 6 bases lay outside the gene matches. Germline assignment: CDR1 SGHNT and CDR2 YYREEE (reference sequence). The CDR3 runs to 15 residues.

The J gene is TRBJ1-1, the V gene TRBV21-1; the table names TRBD1, a call not compared with the DNA. TRBV21-1 is given as a pseudogene. This CDR3 has 14 residues. The CDR3 loop reads CASSIQQASIEAFF. The DNA for the CDR3 is TGTGCCAGCAGCATCCAACAGGCCTCGATTGAAGCTTTCTTT.

The rearrangement uses TRBV4-2 and TRBJ2-7, with 7 bases lining up with TRBD1. CDR1 and CDR2 from the germline V gene are LGHNA and YNFKEQ. V lost 2 bases and J lost 3; bases outside the gene matches: 4. The CDR3 is made up of 14 amino acids. The CDR3 DNA reads TGTGCCAGCAGCCAACTGACAGGGTTCTACGAGCAGTACTTC. This encodes CASSQLTGFYEQYF.

This clone has a handful of counts. The chain has TRBV28 and TRBJ1-1, with 9 bases lining up with TRBD1. The CDR3 contains 13 residues. CDR1 and CDR2 from the germline V gene are MDHEN and SYDVKM. V lost 5 bases to trimming and J lost 11 bases; unmatched junction nucleotides: 9. CDR3 sequence: CASSTPGQGRAFF. The CDR3 coding sequence is TGTGCCAGCAGTACTCCGGGACAGGGCCGGGCTTTCTTT.

V and J are TRBV5-6 and TRBJ1-6; 9 bases are shared with TRBD1. J was trimmed by 7 bases and V by 4 bases; bases with no gene match: 9. This CDR3 is built from 16 residues. Per the germline V gene, CDR1 is SGHDT and CDR2 is YYEEEE. The CDR3 DNA is TGTGCCAGCAGCAGGGGGTTTGACAGGGGGAATTCACCCCTCCACTTT. This encodes CASSRGFDRGNSPLHF.

Only a few counts were recorded for this clone. The chain employs TRBV10-3 and TRBJ2-7, with D perhaps TRBD2 (5 bases). This CDR3 contains 14 residues. Trimming removed 2 bases from V and 0 bases from J, with 8 bases in between. The germline gives CDR1 ENHRY, CDR2 SYGVKD. The CDR3 sequence: CAISERTDSYEQYF. The DNA for the CDR3 is TGTGCCATCAGTGAGCGGACTGACTCCTACGAGCAGTACTTC.

The CDR3, as DNA: TGTGCCAGCAGCGTAGGACAGGGGAACACTGAAGCTTTCTTT. This encodes CASSVGQGNTEAFF. The chain uses TRBV9 and TRBJ1-1, with 7 bases fitting TRBD1. Trimming at V came to 0 bases and at J to 1 base, leaving 0 bases not matched to a gene. The CDR3 runs 14 residues. Germline CDR1 and CDR2: SGDLS and YYNGEE.

The CDR3 is CASSPATSNTGELFF. The CDR3 DNA follows: TGTGCCAGCTCACCGGCCACTAGTAACACCGGGGAGCTGTTTTTT. This chain links TRBV18 with TRBJ2-2; D possibly corresponds to TRBD2 (5 bases). The CDR3 contains 15 residues. Germline V gene data show CDR1 as KGHSH and CDR2 as LQKENI. Trimming stripped 3 bases from V and 2 bases from J, with 10 bases between.

This clone showed up many times. The chain couples TRBV19 to TRBJ2-1, with TRBD1 matching over 9 bases. The CDR3 loop spans 18 amino acids. After removal of 6 bases from V and 3 bases from J, the junction contained 15 bases not matched to a gene. Germline assignment: CDR1 LNHDA and CDR2 SQIVND (reference sequence). The CDR3 here is CASRLGTGSVPIYNEQFF. The CDR3 coding sequence is TGTGCCAGTAGGCTGGGGACAGGGTCTGTCCCGATCTACAATGAGCAGTTCTTC.

The rearrangement links TRBV5-4 to TRBJ2-5; 8 bases match TRBD2. The junction had 10 bases not matched to a gene; V was cut back by 4 bases and J by 5 bases. The CDR3 loop spans 15 amino acids. CDR1 SGHNT and CDR2 YYREEE come from the germline V gene (reference sequence). CDR3 region: CASSPPRGGRETQYF. The CDR3 DNA is TGTGCCAGCAGCCCCCCCCGGGGGGGACGGGAGACCCAGTACTTC.

The rearrangement links TRBV4-2 to TRBJ2-7; D is unresolved. This CDR3 spans 14 amino acids. Trimming removed 0 bases from V and 0 bases from J, with 6 bases in between. Germline CDR1 is LGHNA and CDR2 is YNFKEQ. The CDR3 DNA reads as TGTGCCAGCAGCCAAGATAGCTTCTCCTACGAGCAGTACTTC. This gives the protein CASSQDSFSYEQYF.

The chain recombines TRBV7-6 with TRBJ1-3, with TRBD1 matching over 8 bases. This CDR3 has 15 amino acids. J gave up 0 bases and V 6 bases, and 4 bases lay outside the gene matches. The germline V gene has CDR1 SGHVS and CDR2 FNYEAQ. The CDR3 sequence is CASSRGQGSGNTIYF. CDR3 nucleotide sequence: TGTGCCAGCAGTCGCGGACAGGGCTCTGGAAACACCATATATTTT. Filled out from reference TRBV7-6 and TRBJ1-3, the complete variable domain reads GAGVSQSPRYKVTKRGQDVALRCDPISGHVSLYWYRQALGQGPEFLTYFNYEAQQDKSGLPNDRFSAERPEGSISTLTIQRTEQRDSAMYRCASSRGQGSGNTIYFGEGSWLTVV.

J is TRBJ2-7 and V is TRBV18; D is unclear. CDR3 size: 15 residues. Per the germline V gene, CDR1 is KGHSH and CDR2 is LQKENI. The V end was cut by 0 bases, the J end by 1 base, with 10 bases between. The CDR3 is CASSPPTVKSYEQYF. The CDR3 DNA reads TGTGCCAGCTCACCACCCACGGTTAAATCCTACGAGCAGTACTTC.

This chain uses TRBV6-5 with TRBJ2-7, with 7 positions matching TRBD2. Per the germline V gene, CDR1 is MNHEY and CDR2 is SVGAGI. The CDR3 sequence is 15 residues long. J was trimmed by 4 bases and V by 8 bases; bases with no gene match: 14. In nucleotides, the CDR3 is TGTGCCAGCTCCTCGTTGAGCGGGAATTCGTACGAGCAGTACTTC. Residues: CASSSLSGNSYEQYF.

The V gene is TRBV18, the J gene TRBJ1-5, with D unclear. In germline, CDR1 is KGHSH, CDR2 LQKENI. The length of the CDR3 is 13 residues. Trimming shortened V by 6 bases and J by 3 bases, and 9 bases separated the two germline ends. The CDR3 loop is CASSTGPNQPQHF. CDR3 DNA sequence: TGTGCCAGCTCGACGGGTCCCAATCAGCCCCAGCATTTT.

In DNA, the CDR3 is TGTGCCATCAGTGATCGGCAGGGGCGGCAGCCCCAGCATTTT. Translating gives CAISDRQGRQPQHF. J is TRBJ1-5 and V is TRBV10-3; D perhaps matches TRBD1 (6 bases). Germline V gene data show CDR1 as ENHRY and CDR2 as SYGVKD. The V gene lost 3 bases and the J gene lost 7 bases, with 13 bases spanning the gap. This CDR3 has 14 residues.

V usage is TRBV4-3 and J usage is TRBJ1-4, with D possibly matching TRBD1 (6 bases). Germline V gene lookup returns CDR1 LGHNA and CDR2 YSLEER. There are 19 residues in the CDR3. Trimming left V 3 bases short and J 0 bases short, with 20 bases between. The CDR3 region has the DNA TGCGCCAGCAGCCACGGGGGGGCGACATCCGGTGCAACTAATGAAAAACTGTTTTTT. Its protein product is CASSHGGATSGATNEKLFF.

The chain couples TRBV28 to TRBJ2-7; the match to TRBD1 covers 7 bases. The trim removed 5 bases at V and 0 bases at J, leaving 13 bases unmatched. The germline gives CDR1 MDHEN, CDR2 SYDVKM. This CDR3 contains 17 residues. The DNA for the CDR3 is TGTGCCAGCAGTCCCCTTACTCAGGGGGTAAGCTCCTACGAGCAGTACTTC. Translating it yields CASSPLTQGVSSYEQYF.

The chain joins TRBV24-1 to TRBJ2-3; 12 bases align to TRBD2. CDR1 and CDR2 from the germline V gene are KGHDR and SFDVKD. With 5 bases clipped from V and 6 bases from J, the junction kept 5 bases outside the gene matches. The CDR3 runs 15 residues. The CDR3 bases are TGTGCCACCAGTGCGACTAGCGGGGGCGGGGATACGCAGTATTTT. Its translation is CATSATSGGGDTQYF.

The genes are TRBV19 and TRBJ1-5; no reliable D call. The germline V and J ends were trimmed by 0 bases and 7 bases, with 16 bases remaining between them. CDR3 size: 16 residues. Germline CDR1 reads LNHDA; CDR2 reads SQIVND (reference sequence). The CDR3 bases are TGTGCCAGTAGTATAGAACGCGGGCGGGGAGGACAGCCCCAGCATTTT. Protein product: CASSIERGRGGQPQHF.

The rearrangement joins TRBV9 to TRBJ2-3, with 10 bases aligning to TRBD1. This CDR3 has 15 amino acids. Germline V gives CDR1 SGDLS, CDR2 YYNGEE. With V trimmed by 3 bases and J by 1 base, 2 bases remained unmatched. CDR3 loop: CASSAGTGGTDTQYF. DNA of the CDR3: TGTGCCAGCAGCGCCGGGACAGGGGGCACAGATACGCAGTATTTT.

This clone occurred many times. V usage is TRBV27 and J usage is TRBJ1-5; the match to TRBD1 covers 8 bases. The V gene's germline CDR1 is MNHEY and CDR2 SMNVEV (reference sequence). CDR3 size: 16 residues. Trimming at V came to 5 bases and at J to 0 bases, leaving 6 bases not matched to a gene. CDR3 amino acids: CASSPGQGYSNQPQHF. DNA of the CDR3: TGTGCCAGCAGTCCCGGACAGGGCTATAGCAATCAGCCCCAGCATTTT.

The chain joins TRBV28 to TRBJ1-1; 7 positions agree with TRBD1. Trimming at V came to 3 bases and at J to 0 bases, leaving 10 bases not matched to a gene. Germline V gene data show CDR1 as MDHEN and CDR2 as SYDVKM. The CDR3 consists of 17 residues. In nucleotides, the CDR3 is TGTGCCAGCAGTTTGGCCCGACAGGGACTTTTGAACACTGAAGCTTTCTTT. Translating it yields CASSLARQGLLNTEAFF.

The V call is TRBV27, the J call TRBJ2-2; D remains unclear. The CDR3 has 14 amino acids. Germline lookup yields CDR1 MNHEY and CDR2 SMNVEV (reference sequence). The V gene lost 3 bases and the J gene lost 3 bases, with 8 bases spanning the gap. The CDR3 DNA reads TGTGCCAGCAGTTTCGGGTGGGACACCGGGGAGCTGTTTTTT. It yields the protein CASSFGWDTGELFF.

This clone was counted between two and nine times. The J gene is TRBJ1-2, the V gene TRBV27; 7 bases align to TRBD1. The CDR3 runs to 12 residues. Losses at the gene ends were 6 bases for V and 7 bases for J; bases not matched to a gene: 5. Germline V gene sequence: CDR1 MNHEY, CDR2 SMNVEV (reference sequence). Here the CDR3 DNA reads TGTGCCAGCAGCCCCACAGGGGTTGGCTACACCTTC. Translated, it gives CASSPTGVGYTF.